This record covers a single T cell receptor beta chain. Its antigen is still unknown. The source of the sample is a study of blood T cells in healthy people across ages. Overall study: Capturing about one barcoded beta molecule per two T cells was achieved by template switching. Study-level results: More naive CD4+ cells and higher diversity marked long-lived donors relative to aged donors.

There were healthy Caucasian individuals from Russia, aged about 6 to 100, serving as donors. Primers used in a second PCR of roughly 6 to 12 cycles were a sample-barcoded 5' primer and a J-beta primer mix. TCRdb processed the 5' RACE reads anew with MiXCR; each CDR3 protein has one entry. Of more than 750,000 distinct CDR3 sequences listed, 25% to 35% are singletons. Per the germline V gene, CDR1 is MDHEN and CDR2 is SYDVKM. The CDR3 is 13 residues long. V lost 6 bases and J lost 7, with 15 bases in between. The same sample was also studied in work on T cells of mothers and their children. From that report: There were over 9 million TCR beta CDR3 reads from each mother and about 3 million from each child.

The TCR was taken from a woman in her forties in good health. The sample was blood. The chain has TRBV28 and TRBJ1-2, with TRBD1 as a possible D gene (6 bases). The CDR3 loop is CASRKDRFFGYTF. CDR3 DNA: TGTGCCAGCAGAAAGGACAGATTCTTTGGCTACACCTTC.